These 29 T cell receptor beta chains share one sample of origin, sequenced in a study of OX40 agonist ivuxolimab in advanced cancers. Libraries were constructed by the immunoSEQ multiplex PCR assay. TCRdb mirrors the immuneACCESS table, restricted to in-frame sequences. Some clones are absent from its copies; in checked studies, under half trace to an unresolved V gene, and the reason for the others is unknown. The sample table holds tens of thousands of clones, of which around 84% were seen once. About 2.7% of the sample is taken by the ten largest. The sample was CD4+ or CD8+ T cells sorted from blood, taken in a trial of the OX40 agonist ivuxolimab. The receptor source for this set is an adult with an advanced solid tumor such as melanoma, head and neck, liver or kidney cancer.

This clone was observed a handful of times. The V and J genes are TRBV7-3 and TRBJ2-7, with 8 bases that match TRBD1. The V and J ends lost 2 bases and 1 base, in that order; junction bases with no gene match: 4. The germline V gene has CDR1 SGHTA and CDR2 FQGTGA. CDR3 length: 15 amino acids. The CDR3, as DNA: TGTGCCAGCAGCTTAGCAGGGGGCAATTCCTACGAGCAGTACTTC. This encodes CASSLAGGNSYEQYF.

This chain uses TRBV27 with TRBJ2-3, with TRBD2 matching over 9 bases. The CDR3 has 14 residues. The J segment lost 0 bases and the V segment lost 6 bases, leaving 1 base of the junction unmatched. CDR1 is MNHEY and CDR2 is SMNVEV in the germline V gene (reference sequence). The CDR3 DNA follows: TGTGCCAGCAGCAGCGGGGGGAGCACAGATACGCAGTATTTT. This translates into CASSSGGSTDTQYF.

V and J are TRBV7-9 and TRBJ2-2, with 9 bases fitting TRBD1. Germline-derived CDR1 and CDR2 are SEHNR and FQNEAQ (reference sequence). V lost 5 bases and J lost 3; bases outside the gene matches: 4. This CDR3 is 15 amino acids long. CDR3 loop: CASSTRDRDTGELFF. For the CDR3, the DNA is TGTGCCAGCAGCACCCGGGACAGGGACACCGGGGAGCTGTTTTTT.

The chain couples TRBV11-3 to TRBJ1-1; D perhaps matches TRBD1 (6 bases). The CDR3 has 12 residues. The germline V gene encodes CDR1 SGHNT and CDR2 YENEEA. V was shortened by 5 bases and J by 10 bases, with 14 bases between the two germline ends. Here the CDR3 reads CASSPGMGAAFF. The CDR3 nucleotides are TGTGCCAGCAGCCCAGGCATGGGGGCAGCTTTCTTT.

This chain joins TRBV9 and TRBJ1-6; D unresolved. This CDR3 region has 17 residues. The germline V and J ends were trimmed by 0 bases and 8 bases, with 18 bases remaining between them. The V gene's germline CDR1 is SGDLS and CDR2 YYNGEE. CDR3 DNA sequence: TGTGCCAGCAGCGTAGGAATAGATGTTAGATCCGATTCACCCCTCCACTTT. It translates to CASSVGIDVRSDSPLHF.

The rearrangement joins TRBV19 to TRBJ1-1; D is perhaps TRBD1 (6 bases). The V end was cut by 8 bases, the J end by 5 bases, with 21 bases between. CDR1 is LNHDA and CDR2 is SQIVND in the germline V gene (reference sequence). CDR3 length: 15 amino acids. CDR3 DNA sequence: TGTGCCAGTGGGTGGAGGGGGGGGAAATGGACTGAAGCTTTCTTT. As protein: CASGWRGGKWTEAFF.

The chain joins TRBV5-8 to TRBJ1-2; 9 bases fit TRBD1. CDR1 and CDR2 (germline): SGHTS, YDEGEE. The CDR3 is 16 amino acids. After removal of 5 bases from V and 8 bases from J, the junction contained 16 bases not matched to a gene. The DNA of the CDR3 is TGTGCCAGCAGACGTGGACGGGACAGGGCGTTATGGGGCTACACCTTC. Protein sequence: CASRRGRDRALWGYTF.

This clone has a handful of counts. The J gene is TRBJ1-1, the V gene TRBV30; D is undetermined. Trimming cost V 0 bases and J 1 base, with 3 bases left between them. CDR1 is GTSNPN, CDR2 SVGIG, per germline (reference sequence). The CDR3 has 12 amino acids. In nucleotides, the CDR3 is TGTGCCTGGAGTGTACGGAACACTGAAGCTTTCTTT. It is translated as CAWSVRNTEAFF.

The V call is TRBV5-3, the J call TRBJ2-1, with D possibly being TRBD2 (5 bases). TRBV5-3 is placed among ORFs of uncertain function. Trimming stripped 4 bases from V and 7 bases from J, with 24 bases between. This CDR3 has 17 amino acids. Here the CDR3 DNA reads TGTGCCAGAAGCCGCAAAAGCCAGGAGGTCGGTGGTAATGAGCAGTTCTTC. Encoded protein: CARSRKSQEVGGNEQFF.

V gene TRBV25-1 combines with J gene TRBJ2-3, with 9 bases lining up with TRBD2. Germline loops: CDR1 MGHDK, CDR2 SYGVNS. V shed 6 bases, J shed 2 bases, and the junction held 9 bases outside the gene matches. The length of the CDR3 is 16 residues. CDR3 sequence (DNA): TGTGCCAGCAGAGGTACAGAGCGGGGGGACACAGATACGCAGTATTTT. Its translation is CASRGTERGDTDTQYF.

The rearrangement uses TRBV30 and TRBJ1-2, with unresolved D. Trimming took 1 base from V and 8 from J, leaving 11 bases between them. Germline lookup yields CDR1 GTSNPN and CDR2 SVGIG (reference sequence). This CDR3 spans 12 amino acids. The CDR3 loop reads CAWSGNGEGYTF. In DNA, the CDR3 is TGTGCCTGGAGTGGAAATGGGGAAGGCTACACCTTC.

V is TRBV10-3 and J is TRBJ2-5; 12 bases fit TRBD2. The CDR3 sequence is 14 residues long. Losses at the gene ends were 10 bases for V and 3 bases for J; bases not matched to a gene: 6. Per the germline V gene, CDR1 is ENHRY and CDR2 is SYGVKD. The CDR3, as DNA: TGTGCCACCCGGACTAGCGGGACAAAAGAGACCCAGTACTTC. This codes for CATRTSGTKETQYF.

The rearrangement joins TRBV5-4 to TRBJ2-1; TRBD1 matches at 9 bases. This CDR3 spans 15 amino acids. J was trimmed by 9 bases and V by 3 bases; bases with no gene match: 10. Looked up from germline, CDR1 is SGHNT and CDR2 is YYREEE (reference sequence). In nucleotides, the CDR3 is TGTGCCAGCAGCTCGTACTTACAGGGGGCGGGTGAGCAGTTCTTC. As protein: CASSSYLQGAGEQFF.

J is TRBJ2-5 and V is TRBV28; D is perhaps TRBD2 (5 bases). The CDR3 is 14 amino acids. Germline V lookup: CDR1 MDHEN, CDR2 SYDVKM. V lost 1 base and J lost 3, with 9 bases in between. The chain's CDR3 is CASSLSGMKETQYF. DNA of the CDR3: TGTGCCAGCAGTTTATCCGGGATGAAAGAGACCCAGTACTTC.

The CDR3 reads CASRTPSGADYGYTF. The DNA for the CDR3 is TGTGCCAGCAGAACCCCGTCTGGGGCGGACTATGGCTACACCTTC. V usage is TRBV6-5 and J usage is TRBJ1-2; the D gene is possibly TRBD1 (5 bases). The CDR3 has 15 residues. V lost 6 bases and J 3 bases, leaving 17 bases between the germline ends. The germline V gene has CDR1 MNHEY and CDR2 SVGAGI.

The genes are TRBV6-1 and TRBJ2-2, with 12 positions matching TRBD1. The trim removed 6 bases at V and 5 bases at J, leaving 4 bases unmatched. The CDR3 runs to 15 residues. Germline CDR1 reads MNHNS; CDR2 reads SASEGT. In DNA form, the CDR3 reads TGTGCCAGCAGGGGGGACAGGGGGCAAACCGGGGAGCTGTTTTTT. This translates into CASRGDRGQTGELFF.

The genes are TRBV30 and TRBJ2-1; the match to TRBD2 covers 8 bases. J lost 7 bases, V lost 5 bases, and 4 bases had no gene match. Germline CDR1 is GTSNPN and CDR2 is SVGIG (reference sequence). This CDR3 has 12 residues. The CDR3 sequence is CAWGTRRNEQFF. CDR3 DNA sequence: TGTGCCTGGGGGACTAGGCGTAATGAGCAGTTCTTC.

The chain joins TRBV28 to TRBJ1-1; 9 bases align to TRBD1. Germline V CDR1 and CDR2: MDHEN, SYDVKM. CDR3 length: 15 residues. V gave up 5 bases and J gave up 1 base; unmatched junction bases: 5. The CDR3 DNA reads TGTGCCAGCAGTCCGCCGGGACAGGGGAACACTGAAGCTTTCTTT. Its translation is CASSPPGQGNTEAFF.

This clone has a single count. This chain uses TRBV4-3 with TRBJ2-7; no clear D. This CDR3 is 15 amino acids long. Between the trimmed V and J ends, which lost 1 base and 6 bases, there was a span of 16 bases. Germline CDR1 and CDR2: LGHNA and YSLEER. The CDR3 nucleotides are TGCGCCAGCAGCCAAGCGGCCTCCGCCCGCGTCGAGCAGTACTTC. Translation gives CASSQAASARVEQYF.

This clone appeared once. V and J are TRBV6-5 and TRBJ2-1, with D unclear. This CDR3 region has 15 residues. CDR1 and CDR2 from the germline V gene are MNHEY and SVGAGI. V lost 2 bases and J lost 5, with 13 bases in between. The CDR3 loop reads CASSYGFNPNNEQFF. The CDR3 DNA sequence: TGTGCCAGCAGTTACGGGTTTAACCCTAACAATGAGCAGTTCTTC.

The chain carries TRBV6-5 and TRBJ1-6; the D gene is possibly TRBD1 (6 bases). V dropped 8 bases and J dropped 7 bases, with 9 bases sitting between them. The CDR3 sequence is 12 residues long. Germline V CDR1 and CDR2: MNHEY, SVGAGI. CDR3 protein: CASGGGNSPLHF. The CDR3 DNA reads TGTGCCAGCGGGGGCGGCAATTCACCCCTCCACTTT.

V is TRBV7-9 and J is TRBJ1-2, with 11 positions matching TRBD1. V was clipped by 5 bases and J by 7 bases; unmatched bases: 12. The CDR3 sequence is 16 residues long. Per germline, CDR1 SEHNR and CDR2 FQNEAQ (reference sequence). The CDR3: CASSLRTGGAGGGYTF. The CDR3 coding sequence is TGTGCCAGCAGCCTTCGGACAGGGGGCGCGGGGGGTGGCTACACCTTC.

The chain uses TRBV2 and TRBJ2-2; perhaps TRBD1 as D (5 bases). The CDR3 contains 15 residues. V shed 6 bases and J shed 4 bases, with 15 bases lying between them. Germline values: CDR1 SNHLY, CDR2 FYNNEI. Here the CDR3 DNA reads TGTGCCAGCAGGGAGCAGGGCGGTAGCACCGGGGAGCTGTTTTTT. Amino acid sequence: CASREQGGSTGELFF.

The chain employs TRBV6-6 and TRBJ1-6; perhaps TRBD1 as D (6 bases). The V end was cut by 2 bases, the J end by 9 bases, with 14 bases between. This CDR3 has 15 residues. CDR1 is MNHNY and CDR2 is SVGAGI in the germline V gene (reference sequence). CDR3 residues: CASSYSRRGGSPLHF. The CDR3 region has the DNA TGTGCCAGCAGTTACAGTCGCAGGGGTGGTTCACCCCTCCACTTT.

The V and J genes are TRBV6-1 and TRBJ1-1, with D unclear. This CDR3 is 12 amino acids long. Trimming took off 7 bases at V and 5 bases at J, with 11 bases between the two ends. CDR1 and CDR2 from the germline V gene are MNHNS and SASEGT. In DNA form, the CDR3 reads TGTGCCAGCACACGAACAGAAACTGAAGCTTTCTTT. This codes for CASTRTETEAFF.

The rearrangement uses TRBV7-3 and TRBJ2-1, with D perhaps matching TRBD2 (6 bases). Germline CDR1 is SGHTA and CDR2 is FQGTGA. Trimming removed 2 bases from V and 7 bases from J, with 12 bases in between. The CDR3 is made up of 14 amino acids. The CDR3 nucleotides read TGTGCCAGCAGCTTAGGGGGGATTGGTAATGAGCAGTTCTTC. Its protein product is CASSLGGIGNEQFF.

The chain has TRBV28 and TRBJ1-2, with 10 bases matching TRBD1. Losses at the gene ends were 7 bases for V and 6 bases for J; bases not matched to a gene: 5. Germline V gene data show CDR1 as MDHEN and CDR2 as SYDVKM. The CDR3 totals 13 residues. For the CDR3, the DNA is TGTGCCAGCACCGGGACAGGGGTCGATGGCTACACCTTC. Its protein product is CASTGTGVDGYTF.

This clone was counted a few times. The V and J genes are TRBV11-1 and TRBJ2-1; D perhaps matches TRBD2 (6 bases). V gave up 5 bases and J gave up 8 bases, with 16 bases separating them. Germline values: CDR1 SGHAT, CDR2 FQDESV (reference sequence). The CDR3 runs to 14 residues. CDR3 region: CASSKNRGNDEQFF. The CDR3 nucleotides are TGTGCCAGCAGCAAGAACCGGGGGAACGATGAGCAGTTCTTC.

In this sample, this clone turned up once. The chain is built from TRBV5-5 and TRBJ1-5; D is unclear. CDR1 and CDR2 from the germline V gene are SGHKS and YYEKEE (reference sequence). Trimming took 4 bases from V and 0 from J, leaving 14 bases between them. The CDR3 length is 16 residues. Here the CDR3 reads CASSRKVDSSNQPQHF. Written as DNA, the CDR3 is TGTGCCAGCAGCCGCAAGGTAGATTCTAGCAATCAGCCCCAGCATTTT.